These 10 T cell receptor beta chains originate from one sample sequenced in a study of response to subunit inactivated influenza vaccine. One entry per CDR3 protein results from TCRdb running MiXCR on the RT-PCR reads. The sample holds about 540,000 distinct CDR3 sequences, roughly a quarter seen once. These sequences were also reported in another study, on T cells expressing NK-cell markers. That paper states: UMIs accompanied the 5'RACE template switching by which TCR beta cDNA was made.

Here the sequenced sample was CD4+ T cells sorted from PBMCs, taken 11 to 12 days after vaccination. These receptors came from a middle-aged man who received an inactivated influenza vaccine.

The chain joins TRBV3-1 to TRBJ1-1, with D unresolved. Germline CDR1 and CDR2: LGHDT and YNNKEL (reference sequence). The CDR3 contains 13 residues. V was shortened by 5 bases and J by 4 bases, with 11 bases between the two germline ends. In DNA form, the CDR3 reads TGTGCCAGCAGCAGCCGTGAGGGCACTGAAGCTTTCTTT. Encoded protein: CASSSREGTEAFF.

As for this clonotype: A junction boundary mismatches the germline segment, possibly from a read error. The chain recombines TRBV7-7 with TRBJ2-5, with 9 bases matching TRBD2. From germline, CDR1 is SSHAT and CDR2 FNYEAQ (reference sequence). The CDR3 is made up of 14 amino acids. The CDR3 DNA reads TGTGCTAGCAGCTTAGCTAGCGGGGCAGAGACCCAGTACTTC. Its translation: CASSLASGAETQYF.

This clonotype was found a few times. The rearrangement uses TRBV6-2 or TRBV6-3 and TRBJ1-5; 7 nucleotides agree with TRBD1. V shed 0 bases and J 6 bases; nucleotides not matched to a gene: 11. This CDR3 has 17 amino acids. Looked up from germline, CDR1 is MNHEY and CDR2 is SVGEGT. The CDR3 loop is CASSYSSYRGSGQPQHF. CDR3 DNA: TGTGCCAGCAGTTACTCGAGTTACAGGGGTTCGGGTCAGCCCCAGCATTTT.

This chain joins TRBV11-2 and TRBJ2-6; D is unclear. The CDR3 is 16 amino acids. V was trimmed by 0 bases and J by 9 bases, leaving 15 bases between them. CDR1 is SGHAT, CDR2 FQNNGV, per germline. The CDR3 sequence is CASSLDRQFPSNVLTF. The CDR3 coding sequence is TGTGCCAGCAGCTTAGACCGACAATTTCCCAGCAACGTCCTGACTTTC.

Only a few counts were recorded for this clonotype. This sequence joins TRBV2 and TRBJ1-4, with 7 bases lining up with TRBD1. Losses at the gene ends were 1 base for V and 3 bases for J; bases not matched to a gene: 2. Germline V CDR1 and CDR2: SNHLY, FYNNEI. This CDR3 contains 15 residues. The CDR3 reads CASSEGTGPNEKLFF. DNA for the CDR3: TGTGCCAGCAGTGAAGGGACAGGACCTAATGAAAAACTGTTTTTT.

This sequence joins TRBV6-2 or TRBV6-3 and TRBJ1-1; D is uncertain. Trimming removed 9 bases from V and 0 bases from J, with 11 bases in between. The CDR3 spans 13 residues. Germline CDR1 is MNHEY and CDR2 is SVGEGT. The CDR3 sequence is CASKTAMNTEAFF. The CDR3, as DNA: TGTGCCAGTAAGACGGCCATGAACACTGAAGCTTTCTTT.

The chain joins TRBV12-3 or TRBV12-4 to TRBJ1-5; D possibly corresponds to TRBD1 (6 bases). The CDR3 extends over 14 amino acids. V lost 2 bases, J lost 5 bases, and 10 bases lay in between. The CDR3 sequence: CASSLRAGDQPQHF. The CDR3 coding sequence is TGTGCCAGCAGTTTAAGGGCAGGGGATCAGCCCCAGCATTTT.

J is TRBJ1-2 and V is TRBV12-3 or TRBV12-4; 7 bases agree with TRBD1. The CDR3 contains 15 residues. The trim removed 6 bases at V and 0 bases at J, leaving 7 bases unmatched. In nucleotides, the CDR3 is TGTGCCAGCAGCACCAGGGACAGAACTAACTATGGCTACACCTTC. This sequence encodes CASSTRDRTNYGYTF.

This rearrangement joins TRBV6-5 to TRBJ2-1, with 8 bases fitting TRBD2. CDR1 and CDR2 from the germline V gene are MNHEY and SVGAGI. J gave up 7 bases and V 0 bases, and 8 bases lay outside the gene matches. This CDR3 has 16 residues. The CDR3 loop is CASSYSQRELMNEQFF. CDR3 coding DNA: TGTGCCAGCAGTTACTCTCAGCGGGAGCTGATGAATGAGCAGTTCTTC.

V gene TRBV18 combines with J gene TRBJ2-7; 8 bases are a match to TRBD1. Germline trimming cut 2 bases from V and 2 bases from J; bases unmatched to any gene: 2. This CDR3 contains 14 residues. The germline V gene has CDR1 KGHSH and CDR2 LQKENI. As DNA, the CDR3 is TGTGCCAGCTCACCAATACAGGGGGCCTACGAGCAGTACTTC. It codes for CASSPIQGAYEQYF. Filled out from reference TRBV18 and TRBJ2-7, the complete variable domain reads NAGVMQNPRHLVRRRGQEARLRCSPMKGHSHVYWYRQLPEEGLKFMVYLQKENIIDESGMPKERFSAEFPKEGPSILRIQQVVRGDSAAYFCASSPIQGAYEQYFGPGTRLTVT.